These T cell receptor beta chains were read from a single sample in a study of blood T cell repertoires in COVID-19. Clones were sequenced by immunoSEQ multiplex PCR, and TCRdb holds only the in-frame ones, with some missing. The sample lists around 280,000 clones; 85% were seen once. Sample: peripheral blood. The source is a woman in her fifties or sixties with active or convalescent COVID-19. CDR3s include the opening cysteine and the closing phenylalanine or tryptophan. Fields, in order: CDR3 protein, CDR3 DNA, J gene, V gene, D gene, clone size. D genes are given only for firm matches. Some rows have no size entry. The others give once, few or many, or a class for an expanded clone.

CDR3 protein: CASSEVLGLQETQYF; CDR3 DNA: TGTGCCAGCAGTGAAGTTTTGGGGCTTCAAGAGACCCAGTACTTC; J gene: TRBJ2-5; V gene: TRBV6-1; D gene: -; clone size: -
CDR3 protein: CASSLAPGTGTYEQYF; CDR3 DNA: TGTGCCAGCAGCTTGGCCCCCGGGACAGGGACCTACGAGCAGTACTTC; J gene: TRBJ2-7; V gene: TRBV5-5; D gene: TRBD1; clone size: -
CDR3 protein: CSVEAAGTGYTF; CDR3 DNA: TGCAGCGTTGAGGCAGCGGGTACCGGCTACACCTTC; J gene: TRBJ1-2; V gene: TRBV29-1; D gene: -; clone size: -
CDR3 protein: CASSFSGGTEAFF; CDR3 DNA: TGTGCCAGCAGCTTCTCCGGGGGCACTGAAGCTTTCTTT; J gene: TRBJ1-1; V gene: TRBV3-1/TRBV3-2; D gene: -; clone size: many
CDR3 protein: CSAVGGGHYGYTF; CDR3 DNA: TGCAGCGCCGTCGGTGGAGGCCACTATGGCTACACCTTC; J gene: TRBJ1-2; V gene: TRBV29-1; D gene: -; clone size: -
CDR3 protein: CASSFGQNNEQFF; CDR3 DNA: TGTGCCAGCAGCTTCGGACAGAACAATGAGCAGTTCTTC; J gene: TRBJ2-1; V gene: TRBV7-3; D gene: -; clone size: -
CDR3 protein: CAWSGGLAGIRNTGELFF; CDR3 DNA: TGTGCCTGGAGTGGTGGACTAGCGGGTATAAGAAACACCGGGGAGCTGTTTTTT; J gene: TRBJ2-2; V gene: TRBV30; D gene: TRBD2; clone size: -
CDR3 protein: CASSTGANQPQHF; CDR3 DNA: TGTGCCAGCAGCACAGGGGCGAATCAGCCCCAGCATTTT; J gene: TRBJ1-5; V gene: TRBV28; D gene: TRBD1; clone size: -
CDR3 protein: CASSPREHPSYEQYF; CDR3 DNA: TGTGCCAGCTCACCGAGGGAACATCCCTCCTACGAGCAGTACTTC; J gene: TRBJ2-7; V gene: TRBV18; D gene: -; clone size: -
CDR3 protein: CASSLGTGVSPLHF; CDR3 DNA: TGTGCCAGTAGCCTCGGGACAGGGGTTTCACCCCTCCACTTT; J gene: TRBJ1-6; V gene: TRBV19; D gene: TRBD1; clone size: -
CDR3 protein: CSVRDKGHRRAYEQYF; CDR3 DNA: TGCAGCGTCCGGGACAAGGGCCACAGACGGGCCTACGAGCAGTACTTC; J gene: TRBJ2-7; V gene: TRBV29-1; D gene: -; clone size: -
CDR3 protein: CASSQTHSEVPLHF; CDR3 DNA: TGTGCCAGCAGCCAAACCCACTCCGAGGTACCCCTCCACTTT; J gene: TRBJ1-6; V gene: TRBV3-1/TRBV3-2; D gene: -; clone size: -
CDR3 protein: CASSPRVAGGETQYF; CDR3 DNA: TGTGCCAGCAGCCCCCGGGTAGCGGGAGGGGAGACCCAGTACTTC; J gene: TRBJ2-5; V gene: TRBV3-1/TRBV3-2; D gene: TRBD2; clone size: -
CDR3 protein: CAISEQYDRGRYGIDQPQHF; CDR3 DNA: TGTGCCATCAGTGAGCAATACGACAGGGGACGATATGGGATTGATCAGCCCCAGCATTTT; J gene: TRBJ1-5; V gene: TRBV10-3; D gene: TRBD1; clone size: -
CDR3 protein: CASSLELAGDTQYF; CDR3 DNA: TGTGCCAGCAGCTTAGAGCTAGCTGGAGATACGCAGTATTTT; J gene: TRBJ2-3; V gene: TRBV7-9; D gene: -; clone size: -
CDR3 protein: CASRPDRVGEKLFF; CDR3 DNA: TGTGCCAGCAGACCGGACAGGGTTGGGGAAAAACTGTTTTTT; J gene: TRBJ1-4; V gene: TRBV7-8; D gene: TRBD1; clone size: -
CDR3 protein: CASAPSGLYEQYF; CDR3 DNA: TGCGCCAGCGCCCCCAGCGGGCTCTACGAGCAGTACTTC; J gene: TRBJ2-7; V gene: TRBV5-1; D gene: -; clone size: -
CDR3 protein: CASSSGTTSEQFF; CDR3 DNA: TGTGCCAGCAGCTCCGGGACTACGAGTGAGCAGTTCTTC; J gene: TRBJ2-1; V gene: TRBV7-9; D gene: TRBD2; clone size: once